These 5 T cell receptor beta chains came from one sample sequenced in a study of CD8 T cells in ankylosing spondylitis. TCRdb called the 5' RACE reads again in MiXCR, with one record for every CDR3 protein. The sample has some 140,000 distinct CDR3 sequences; 7.5% to 9.5% are singletons. Sequencing was done on a sample of synovial fluid, either unsorted or a sorted T cell fraction (not recorded which). The origin of the receptors is a male donor with ankylosing spondylitis.

The sample holds many counts of this clonotype. This chain links TRBV11-2 with TRBJ2-2, with 9 bases fitting TRBD2. The ends lost 5 bases at V and 5 bases at J; junction bases unmatched: 18. The CDR3 is 19 residues long. Per the germline V gene, CDR1 is SGHAT and CDR2 is FQNNGV. Written as DNA, the CDR3 is TGTGCCAGCAGCCGCTACGTAGCGGGAGAGATAGTACGGACCGGGGAGCTGTTTTTT. Translated: CASSRYVAGEIVRTGELFF.

The chain uses TRBV4-1 and TRBJ2-5; no clear D. Per germline, CDR1 MGHRA and CDR2 YSYEKL. The V end lost 7 bases, the J end lost 0 bases, and 12 bases lay between the germline ends. There are 14 residues in the CDR3. CDR3 loop: CASTPAGYQETQYF. The DNA of the CDR3 is TGCGCCAGCACTCCCGCCGGGTACCAAGAGACCCAGTACTTC.

In this sample, this clonotype turned up many times. The CDR3: CASSRQGVANTGELFF. The CDR3 DNA follows: TGTGCCAGCAGTAGACAGGGGGTCGCGAACACCGGGGAGCTGTTTTTT. The V and J genes are TRBV5-5 and TRBJ2-2, with 9 bases fitting TRBD1. The CDR3 contains 16 residues. Looked up from germline, CDR1 is SGHKS and CDR2 is YYEKEE (reference sequence). V shed 5 bases and J 0 bases; nucleotides not matched to a gene: 5.

This clonotype was seen more than once but under ten times. This chain connects TRBV6-5 to TRBJ2-3; D is perhaps TRBD1 or TRBD2 (5 bases each). The length of the CDR3 is 15 residues. The V and J ends lost 4 bases and 3 bases respectively, with 14 bases between them. The germline gives CDR1 MNHEY, CDR2 SVGAGI. For the CDR3, the DNA is TGTGCCAGCAGTTTCCGGGACGGAGTAACAGATACGCAGTATTTT. This translates into CASSFRDGVTDTQYF.

This clonotype turned up a few times. This chain joins TRBV2 and TRBJ1-5, with D unresolved. This CDR3 has 17 residues. The V end lost 0 bases, the J end lost 0 bases, and 12 bases lay between the germline ends. Germline values: CDR1 SNHLY, CDR2 FYNNEI. DNA for the CDR3: TGTGCCAGCAGTGAAGCTAGACATCCCAGTAGCAATCAGCCCCAGCATTTT. This sequence encodes CASSEARHPSSNQPQHF.